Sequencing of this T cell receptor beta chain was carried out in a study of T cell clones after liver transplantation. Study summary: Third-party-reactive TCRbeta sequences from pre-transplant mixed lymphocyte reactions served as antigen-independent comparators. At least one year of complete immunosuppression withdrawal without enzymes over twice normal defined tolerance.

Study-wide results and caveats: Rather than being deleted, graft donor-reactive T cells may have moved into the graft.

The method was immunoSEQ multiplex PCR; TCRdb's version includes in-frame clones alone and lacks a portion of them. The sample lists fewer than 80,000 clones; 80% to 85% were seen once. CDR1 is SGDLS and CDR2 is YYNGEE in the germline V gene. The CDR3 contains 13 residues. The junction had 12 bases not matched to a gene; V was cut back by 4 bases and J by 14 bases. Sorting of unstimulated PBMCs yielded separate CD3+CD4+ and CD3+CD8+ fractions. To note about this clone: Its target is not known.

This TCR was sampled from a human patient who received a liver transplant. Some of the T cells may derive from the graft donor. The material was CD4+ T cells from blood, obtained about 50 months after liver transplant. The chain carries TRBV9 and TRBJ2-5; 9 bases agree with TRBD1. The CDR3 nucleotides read TGTGCCAGCAGCTTAAAAGGGGGGGACAGGGAATACTTC. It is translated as CASSLKGGDREYF. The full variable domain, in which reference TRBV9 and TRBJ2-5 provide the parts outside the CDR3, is DSGVTQTPKHLITATGQRVTLRCSPRSGDLSVYWYQQSLDQGLQFLIQYYNGEERAKGNILERFSAQQFPDLHSELNLSSLELGDSALYFCASSLKGGDREYFGPGTRLLVL.